This TCR beta chain was profiled in a study of blood T cell repertoires in COVID-19. The overall study: Italy, Spain and the United States were the sources of the convalescent and acute COVID-19 samples.

This CDR3 spans 14 amino acids. Trimming removed 5 bases from V and 3 bases from J, with 12 bases in between. CDR1 SGHAT and CDR2 FQDESV come from the germline V gene (reference sequence). Libraries were prepared by immunoSEQ multiplex PCR; TCRdb keeps only in-frame clonotypes and omits some of them. Among 120,000 to 150,000 clones listed, 82% were seen once. The TCR sequence derives from a human donor with acute or convalescent COVID-19. The donor label of this sample is uncertain. Sequences were obtained from peripheral blood. This rearrangement joins TRBV11-1 to TRBJ2-3; no reliable D call. CDR3 protein: CASSTPWATDTQYF. The CDR3 region has the DNA TGTGCCAGCAGCACCCCCTGGGCTACAGATACGCAGTATTTT.